This TCR beta chain was profiled in a study of CD8 T cells in Susac syndrome. High-throughput TCR beta sequencing covered peripheral CD8+ and CD4+ T cells. The study used treatment-naive patients who had stable or active relapsing-remitting disease as multiple sclerosis controls. CDR1 and CDR2 (germline): MGHDK, SYGVNS. The CDR3 runs to 14 residues. V gave up 1 base and J gave up 4 bases, with 9 bases separating them. Random-hexamer reverse transcription was applied to 0.5 to 1 ug RNA. Multiplex immunoSEQ PCR targeted 54 Vbeta and 13 Jbeta TCR beta segments. MiXCR was run by TCRdb on the immunoSEQ multiplex PCR reads, yielding one entry per CDR3 protein. This sample carries 230,000 or so distinct CDR3 sequences, approximately 95% of them seen once, and the ten largest clones take 0.095%.

This TCR was sampled from a human donor with multiple sclerosis. The V gene is TRBV25-1, the J gene TRBJ2-3; D remains unclear. Sample: CD4+ T cells from PBMCs. DNA of the CDR3: TGTGCCAGCAGTGAATTCTCCACTTCAGATACGCAGTATTTT. It translates to CASSEFSTSDTQYF.